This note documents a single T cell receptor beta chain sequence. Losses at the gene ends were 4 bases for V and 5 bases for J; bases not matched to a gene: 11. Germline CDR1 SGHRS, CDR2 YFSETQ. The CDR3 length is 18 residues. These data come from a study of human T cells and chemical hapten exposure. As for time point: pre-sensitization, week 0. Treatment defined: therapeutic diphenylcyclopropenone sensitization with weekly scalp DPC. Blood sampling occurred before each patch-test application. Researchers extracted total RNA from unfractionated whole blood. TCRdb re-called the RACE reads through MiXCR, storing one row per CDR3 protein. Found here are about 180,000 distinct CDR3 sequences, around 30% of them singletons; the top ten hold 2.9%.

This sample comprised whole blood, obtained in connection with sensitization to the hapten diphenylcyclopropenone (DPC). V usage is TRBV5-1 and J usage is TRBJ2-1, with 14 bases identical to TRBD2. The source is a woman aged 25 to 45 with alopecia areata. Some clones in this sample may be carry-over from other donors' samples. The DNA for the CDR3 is TGCGCCAGCAGCCCGGGATTGATGGGACTAGCGGGAGACAATGAGCAGTTCTTC. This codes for CASSPGLMGLAGDNEQFF.